This is a list of T cell receptor beta chains from one sample in a study of blood T cell repertoires in COVID-19. Profiled with immunoSEQ multiplex PCR; TCRdb holds only in-frame clones, not every one. The sample yields around 64,000 clones, around three quarters seen once. The sequencing sample was made of peripheral blood. All receptors derive from a man aged 55 to 69 with acute or convalescent COVID-19. CDR3s include the opening cysteine and the closing phenylalanine or tryptophan. The D gene is left open where the match is weak. For some rows the clone size is stated as once, few or many, or as a class when expanded; others skip it.

clone_size	d_call	j_call	v_call	cdr3_nt	cdr3_aa
-	-	TRBJ1-1	TRBV18	TGTGCCAGCTCACCACTGGGCTCTGAAGCTTTCTTT	CASSPLGSEAFF
-	TRBD1	TRBJ1-1	TRBV30	TGTGCCTGGAGTGGCCGACAGGGGACGACTGAAGCTTTCTTT	CAWSGRQGTTEAFF
-	TRBD2	TRBJ2-1	TRBV24-1	TGTGCCACCAGTGATTTAGCGGGAGGGCCAGGTGAGCAGTTCTTC	CATSDLAGGPGEQFF
-	TRBD1	TRBJ2-3	TRBV6-5	TGTGCCAGCAGTTACGGTCCAGGGGGGCAGTATTTT	CASSYGPGGQYF
-	TRBD1	TRBJ1-2	TRBV28	TGTGCCAGCAGCCCTCCGACGACAGGGCGCTATGGCTACACCTTC	CASSPPTTGRYGYTF
few	TRBD1	TRBJ2-2	TRBV6-2/TRBV6-3	TGTGCCAGCAGTTACCGGACAGGCTTGGGGACCGGGGAGCTGTTTTTT	CASSYRTGLGTGELFF
few	TRBD2	TRBJ2-1	TRBV3-1/TRBV3-2	TGTGCCAGCAGCTCGGGAGGGTTTAGCTCCTACAATGAGCAGTTCTTC	CASSSGGFSSYNEQFF
-	-	TRBJ2-3	TRBV9	TGTGCCAGCAGCGTAGTGGGGGGTGGAGCCGGCACAGATACGCAGTATTTT	CASSVVGGGAGTDTQYF
-	-	TRBJ1-5	TRBV10-3	TGTGCCATCAGGGACGGACTCAATCAGCCCCAGCATTTT	CAIRDGLNQPQHF
-	TRBD1	TRBJ1-1	TRBV5-4	TGTGCCAGCAGCGGACGGACAGGGGTTTGGGACACTGAAGCTTTCTTT	CASSGRTGVWDTEAFF
-	-	TRBJ2-5	TRBV18	TGTGCCAGCTCACCACCTTCCTTCCAAGAGACCCAGTACTTC	CASSPPSFQETQYF
-	-	TRBJ2-6	TRBV7-6	TGTGCCAGCAGCTTAGAGGCGGGGGCTTCTGGGGCCAACGTCCTGACTTTC	CASSLEAGASGANVLTF
-	-	TRBJ1-1	TRBV28	TGTGCCAGCAGTTACCGTGGGAGGGATGGCACTGAAGCTTTCTTT	CASSYRGRDGTEAFF
-	TRBD1	TRBJ1-2	TRBV18	TGTGCCAGCTCACCACGGGACAGGCTAGAGGGCTACACCTTC	CASSPRDRLEGYTF
-	-	TRBJ1-6	TRBV21-1	TGTGCCAGCAGCAAATGGGACCGGGACAGGGAAAGGAATTCACCCCTCCACTTT	CASSKWDRDRERNSPLHF
-	-	TRBJ2-1	TRBV24-1	TGTGCCACCAGTGTAGTACAGGGCTCCTACAATGAGCAGTTCTTC	CATSVVQGSYNEQFF
once	-	TRBJ2-3	TRBV19	TGTGCCAGTAGTCCGGACTCTTCTAGCGATGGCACAGATACGCAGTATTTT	CASSPDSSSDGTDTQYF
-	-	TRBJ2-3	TRBV7-9	TGTGCCAGCAGCCTGGACTACACAGATACGCAGTATTTT	CASSLDYTDTQYF
-	TRBD2	TRBJ2-5	TRBV4-1	TGCGCCAGCAGCCAAGCCCCAGGGGGTAGCGGGAGTCGGCAAGAGACCCAGTACTTC	CASSQAPGGSGSRQETQYF
-	-	TRBJ1-2	TRBV21-1	TGTGCCAGCAGCATTCAACGGGCAGGGGGGACCTATGGCTACACCTTC	CASSIQRAGGTYGYTF
-	-	TRBJ2-7	TRBV5-1	TGCGCCAGCAGCTTGGATGGCAAGATCTACGAGCAGTACTTC	CASSLDGKIYEQYF
-	TRBD1	TRBJ2-5	TRBV7-7	TGTGCCAGCAGCTTACTCGGGACAGGGAGCGGGGAGACCCAGTACTTC	CASSLLGTGSGETQYF
-	TRBD2	TRBJ2-1	TRBV7-6	TGTGCCAGCAGCTACATAGCGGGAGATTTCAATGAGCAGTTCTTC	CASSYIAGDFNEQFF
once	-	TRBJ2-5	TRBV2	TGTGCCAGCAACCCAGGGATAGAGACCCAGTACTTC	CASNPGIETQYF
-	-	TRBJ1-5	TRBV7-9	TGTGCCAGCAGCAATGTCGGTCCCAATCAGCCCCAGCATTTT	CASSNVGPNQPQHF
-	TRBD1	TRBJ1-2	TRBV28	TGTGCCAGCAGTTTAGGAGGGGGGACAGATTATGGCTACACCTTC	CASSLGGGTDYGYTF
-	-	TRBJ2-1	TRBV6-4	TGTGCCAGCTTCGTACCCAGCTCCTACAATGAGCAGTTCTTC	CASFVPSSYNEQFF
-	-	TRBJ1-3	TRBV3-1/TRBV3-2	TGTGCCAGCAGCCAAGGTAGGGGATCCGGAAACACCATATATTTT	CASSQGRGSGNTIYF
-	TRBD1	TRBJ2-7	TRBV5-5	TGTGCCAGCAGCTTGCAGGGGACAGGATCCTACGAGCAGTACTTC	CASSLQGTGSYEQYF
-	-	TRBJ2-4	TRBV27	TGTGCCAGCATTTACTCCCGGGACACTTTAGCCAAAAACATTCAGTACTTC	CASIYSRDTLAKNIQYF
-	TRBD1	TRBJ2-3	TRBV18	TGTGCCAGCTCAGCCACAGGGGCAGATACGCAGTATTTT	CASSATGADTQYF
-	-	TRBJ2-7	TRBV19	TGTGCCAGTAGTACCTATCTAGCGAGAAGCTCCTACGAGCAGTACTTC	CASSTYLARSSYEQYF
-	-	TRBJ1-1	TRBV27	TGTGCCAACACAGGGCCGAACACTGAAGCTTTCTTT	CANTGPNTEAFF
-	-	TRBJ2-1	TRBV2	TGTGCCAGCAGTGAAGTAACTACAGGGAATGAGCAGTTCTTC	CASSEVTTGNEQFF
once	TRBD1	TRBJ1-2	TRBV14	TGTGCCAGCTCGGGACAGTCGGGGATGGATGGCTACACCTTC	CASSGQSGMDGYTF
-	TRBD1	TRBJ1-5	TRBV19	TGTGCCAGCAAGGGACAGGCGGGCAATCAGCCCCAGCATTTT	CASKGQAGNQPQHF
-	-	TRBJ1-1	TRBV2	TGTGCCGGTCGTGGGAAGAAACAGGAAACCATGAACACTGAAGCTTTCTTT	CAGRGKKQETMNTEAFF
-	TRBD1	TRBJ1-4	TRBV25-1	TGTGCCAGCAGTGATTATCGACAGGGAGACGAAAAACTGTTTTTT	CASSDYRQGDEKLFF
-	TRBD1	TRBJ2-3	TRBV7-3	TGTGCCAGCAGCTCCTCCGGGACAGGGACAGATACGCAGTATTTT	CASSSSGTGTDTQYF
few	-	TRBJ2-1	TRBV7-2	TGTGCCAGCAGCTTCTGGGGGGGCCATGAGCAGTTCTTC	CASSFWGGHEQFF
-	-	TRBJ2-6	TRBV7-2	TGTGCCAGCAGCCTTTTCGAGGTTGGGGCCAACGTCCTGACTTTC	CASSLFEVGANVLTF
-	TRBD2	TRBJ2-5	TRBV9	TGTGCCAGCAGCGTAGCCGGCGGGAGCCCCGAGACCCAGTACTTC	CASSVAGGSPETQYF
-	-	TRBJ1-2	TRBV2	TGTGCCAGCAGGCCCAGCCCAGGTTCCTATGGCTACACCTTC	CASRPSPGSYGYTF
-	TRBD2	TRBJ2-1	TRBV27	TGTGCCAGCAGTTTCTCCCTAGCGGGAGAGCAGTTCTTC	CASSFSLAGEQFF
-	-	TRBJ2-1	TRBV11-2	TGTGCCAGCAGCTTAGCGGGGACAAATGAGCAGTTCTTC	CASSLAGTNEQFF
-	-	TRBJ2-6	TRBV11-3	TGTGCCAGCAGCTTACAATATCCAGGATATCAATCTGGGGCCAACGTCCTGACTTTC	CASSLQYPGYQSGANVLTF
-	TRBD1	TRBJ2-7	TRBV14	TGTGCCAGCCGGACCACAGGGGGCTCCCACGAGCAGTACTTC	CASRTTGGSHEQYF
-	TRBD1	TRBJ1-2	TRBV30	TGTGCCTGGAGCTATGTACAGGGGTCAGGCTACACCTTC	CAWSYVQGSGYTF
few	-	TRBJ1-2	TRBV28	TGTGCCAGCAGGTCCGGGACACTCTATGGCTACACCTTC	CASRSGTLYGYTF
-	-	TRBJ1-4	TRBV25-1	TGTGCCAGCAGTGAATGGGAGGCAACTAATGAAAAACTGTTTTTT	CASSEWEATNEKLFF
-	TRBD1	TRBJ1-6	TRBV4-2	TGTGCCAGCAGCCAAGATAGTACAGGGGGCGGATATTCACCCCTCCACTTT	CASSQDSTGGGYSPLHF
-	-	TRBJ2-3	TRBV5-1	TGCGCCAGCAGCCGACGACAGCCGAACACAGATACGCAGTATTTT	CASSRRQPNTDTQYF
once	-	TRBJ2-5	TRBV30	TGTGCCTGGAGTGTAAGGCTAGCGGAGACCCAGTACTTC	CAWSVRLAETQYF
-	-	TRBJ1-3	TRBV7-9	TGTGCCAGCAGCCTCAGGGCCCTAAACTCTGGAAACACCATATATTTT	CASSLRALNSGNTIYF
-	TRBD1	TRBJ1-1	TRBV3-1/TRBV3-2	TGTGCCAGCCAGACAGGGACCACTGAAGCTTTCTTT	CASQTGTTEAFF
-	TRBD2	TRBJ2-1	TRBV27	TGTGCCAGCAGCGAAGGACTAGCGTACAATGAGCAGTTCTTC	CASSEGLAYNEQFF
-	-	TRBJ2-1	TRBV5-4	TGTGCCAGCAGCTTGGATCGCGGGCGGTCCCTCAATGAGCAGTTCTTC	CASSLDRGRSLNEQFF